These T cell receptor beta chains were read from a single sample in a study of response to subunit inactivated influenza vaccine. TCRdb ran MiXCR on the RT-PCR reads and lists one entry per CDR3 protein. The profile shows 650,000 to 850,000 distinct CDR3 sequences, roughly 13% of them singletons. The material sequenced was PBMCs from blood, taken around 15 days before vaccination. These receptors all stem from a man over 45 who received an inactivated influenza vaccine. CDR3s include the opening cysteine and the closing phenylalanine or tryptophan. D genes are given only for firm matches. Clone size is not always given. Where it is, it says once, few, many or a class for expanded clones.

CDR3 length,clone size,J gene,D gene,V gene,CDR3 protein,CDR3 DNA
14,.,TRBJ1-5,.,TRBV19,CASRPQGGRQPQHF,TGTGCCAGTAGGCCACAGGGAGGCCGGCAGCCCCAGCATTTT
13,many,TRBJ1-4,TRBD1,TRBV29-1,CSVRQGLNEKLFF,TGCAGCGTACGACAGGGCCTTAATGAAAAACTGTTTTTT
15,few,TRBJ2-7,TRBD1,TRBV20-1,CSARDPRQGDYEQYF,TGCAGTGCTAGAGATCCCCGACAGGGGGACTACGAGCAGTACTTC
14,few,TRBJ1-4,.,TRBV18,CASSPIGTNEKLFF,TGTGCCAGCTCACCAATAGGAACTAATGAAAAACTGTTTTTT
13,few,TRBJ2-7,TRBD1,TRBV29-1,CSVAGTGAHEQYF,TGCAGCGTGGCCGGGACAGGGGCCCACGAGCAGTACTTC
15,.,TRBJ2-1,.,TRBV18,CASSPLEADSNEQFF,TGTGCCAGCTCACCCCTAGAGGCAGATAGTAATGAGCAGTTCTTC
13,.,TRBJ1-2,TRBD1,TRBV20-1,CSARLQGTYGYTF,TGCAGTGCAAGATTACAGGGGACCTATGGCTACACCTTC
14,many,TRBJ2-1,.,TRBV5-1,CASKAAGLYNEQFF,TGCGCCAGCAAGGCTGCGGGACTCTACAATGAGCAGTTCTTC
16,few,TRBJ2-3,TRBD1,TRBV5-5,CASSIGTVSSTDTQYF,TGTGCCAGCAGCATCGGGACAGTGTCTAGCACAGATACGCAGTATTTT
13,.,TRBJ2-7,TRBD2,TRBV29-1,CSVGGRAFYEQYF,TGCAGCGTTGGCGGGAGGGCTTTCTACGAGCAGTACTTC
11,once,TRBJ1-2,TRBD1,TRBV29-1,CSGGTGDGYTF,TGCAGCGGAGGGACAGGGGATGGCTACACCTTC
19,many,TRBJ2-1,TRBD2,TRBV10-3,CAISEARYQREESYNEQFF,TGTGCCATCAGTGAGGCCAGGTATCAGCGGGAGGAGTCCTACAATGAGCAGTTCTTC
14,.,TRBJ1-5,.,TRBV19,CASSIARKDQPQHF,TGTGCCAGTAGTATCGCTCGGAAGGATCAGCCCCAGCATTTT
11,few,TRBJ1-1,TRBD1,TRBV29-1,CSADRANEAFF,TGCAGCGCCGACAGGGCGAATGAAGCTTTCTTT
13,once,TRBJ2-7,.,TRBV6-2/TRBV6-3,CASSYSRVGEQYF,TGTGCCAGCAGTTACTCCAGGGTGGGAGAGCAGTACTTC
15,few,TRBJ1-1,TRBD1,TRBV6-2/TRBV6-3,CASSRTSQGRTEAFF,TGTGCCAGCAGTAGGACGTCACAGGGGAGAACTGAAGCTTTCTTT
14,many,TRBJ2-2,.,TRBV10-3,CAISDIGNTGELFF,TGTGCCATCAGTGACATCGGAAACACCGGGGAGCTGTTTTTT
15,few,TRBJ1-1,.,TRBV6-5,CASSYLTGRDTEAFF,TGTGCCAGCAGTTACCTTACAGGGAGGGACACTGAAGCTTTCTTT